Detailed here is one T cell receptor beta chain. The data derive from a study of T cell changes during pregnancy in multiple sclerosis. The CDR3 covers 14 residues. Germline values: CDR1 KGHSH, CDR2 LQKENI. The V end was cut by 6 bases, the J end by 1 base, with 12 bases between. Generated by immunoSEQ multiplex PCR, the TCRdb table keeps only in-frame clones and is missing some. The sample lists fewer than 65,000 clones; under 95% were seen once. The chain joins TRBV18 to TRBJ1-2, with D uncertain. The sequence came from a female donor in good health, enrolled as a control in a pregnancy study. The specimen was peripheral blood, collected in the first trimester of pregnancy. The CDR3 loop reads CASSPGGINYGYTF. In nucleotides, the CDR3 is TGTGCCAGCTCCCCCGGAGGCATTAACTATGGCTACACCTTC.